Detailed here is one T cell receptor beta chain. The PCR contained 60 Vbeta and 13 Jbeta primers. Here immunoSEQ multiplex PCR was the method, and the copy in TCRdb shows in-frame clones only, minus some. The sample includes over 120,000 clones, 70% to 85% of them seen just once. The sample belongs to a study of cytomegalovirus exposure and HLA in healthy donors. This CDR3 spans 14 amino acids. The V end lost 0 bases, the J end lost 5 bases, and 9 bases lay between the germline ends. From germline, CDR1 is SGHRS and CDR2 YFSETQ. The material sequenced was PBMCs. The origin of this receptor is a man in his thirties or forties in good health and CMV-seropositive. The chain employs TRBV5-1 and TRBJ1-5; D call uncertain. The CDR3 sequence is CASSLGGAYQPQHF. Written as DNA, the CDR3 is TGCGCCAGCAGCTTGGGGGGAGCCTATCAGCCCCAGCATTTT.